The rows below give T cell receptor beta chains drawn from one sample of a study of OX40 agonist ivuxolimab in advanced cancers. Here immunoSEQ multiplex PCR was the method, and the copy in TCRdb shows in-frame clones only, minus some. The table has tens of thousands of clones, around 80% seen once. Sequenced here: CD4+ or CD8+ T cells sorted from blood, sampled in a trial of the OX40 agonist ivuxolimab. The receptors originated from an adult with an advanced solid tumor such as melanoma, head and neck, liver or kidney cancer. Both conserved end residues are part of each CDR3. D genes are given only for firm matches. The size field is filled for only some rows; it gives once, few, many or a size class.

TRBD1	TRBV5-6	NA	TRBJ1-6	TGTGCCAGCAGCTGGGGCCAGGGGGATTCACCCCTCCACTTT	CASSWGQGDSPLHF
NA	TRBV4-3	once	TRBJ2-5	TGCGCCAGCAGCCAAGATACAGGACTACAAGAGACCCAGTACTTC	CASSQDTGLQETQYF
NA	TRBV7-2	once	TRBJ2-5	TGTGCCAGCAGCAACCTCGAGACCCAGTACTTC	CASSNLETQYF
NA	TRBV6-6	once	TRBJ2-1	TGTGCCAGCAGATCCGGAGACCCCGATGAGCAGTTCTTC	CASRSGDPDEQFF
TRBD2	TRBV7-9	NA	TRBJ2-5	TGTGCCAGCAGCCACGACCCACGACTAGCGGGAGAAGAGACCCAGTACTTC	CASSHDPRLAGEETQYF
NA	TRBV7-8	NA	TRBJ2-3	TGTGCCAGCAGCCTAGGGGGGGGAACCACAGATACGCAGTATTTT	CASSLGGGTTDTQYF
TRBD1	TRBV28	once	TRBJ2-3	TGTGCCAGCGCCGGGACAGGGGGGATGGTAGCAGATACGCAGTATTTT	CASAGTGGMVADTQYF
NA	TRBV5-1	once	TRBJ2-7	TGCGCCAGCAGCTTAACAGGAACCTACGAGCAGTACTTC	CASSLTGTYEQYF
TRBD1	TRBV2	NA	TRBJ1-5	TGTGCCAGCAGCCGGGACAGGGGGCACGTTCAGCCCCAGCATTTT	CASSRDRGHVQPQHF
TRBD2	TRBV28	NA	TRBJ2-5	TGTGCCAGCTTTATGGGGGGAGGGGAGGAGACCCAGTACTTC	CASFMGGGEETQYF
NA	TRBV10-1	NA	TRBJ1-2	TGCGCCAGCAGTGCATTATCCACAGGTGGCTACACCTTC	CASSALSTGGYTF
NA	TRBV21-1	NA	TRBJ2-1	TGTGCCAGCAGCTCCCGAGGGCTAGCGGGGGGCCAGAGCTCCTACAATGAGCAGTTCTTC	CASSSRGLAGGQSSYNEQFF
NA	TRBV5-1	NA	TRBJ2-1	TGCGCCAGCAGCTTTGGATCCGTTCAATACAATGAGCAGTTCTTC	CASSFGSVQYNEQFF
NA	TRBV15	once	TRBJ2-3	TGTGCCACCAGCAGAGATCGAGTGACAGATACGCAGTATTTT	CATSRDRVTDTQYF
NA	TRBV7-9	NA	TRBJ1-1	TGTGCCAGCAGCCCCTCCCCAACTCCCTTT	CASSPSPTPF
TRBD2	TRBV5-4	NA	TRBJ2-3	TGTGCCAGCAGCTCAGAAGGACTAGCGGGCTCGGGAGATACGCAGTATTTT	CASSSEGLAGSGDTQYF
TRBD2	TRBV7-2	NA	TRBJ2-3	TGTGCCAGCAGCACAGGAGCGGGGGGGAGCACAGATACGCAGTATTTT	CASSTGAGGSTDTQYF
NA	TRBV29-1	few	TRBJ1-2	TGCAGCGTTGAAAAAAGGACCGAGGGCTACACCTTC	CSVEKRTEGYTF
NA	TRBV5-6	NA	TRBJ1-6	TGTGCCACCCGCAAATGGCGGAATAATTCACCCCTCCACTTT	CATRKWRNNSPLHF
TRBD1	TRBV4-2	NA	TRBJ1-5	TGTGCCAGCAGCCCACCGACAGGGGGGCAGCCCCAGCATTTT	CASSPPTGGQPQHF
TRBD1	TRBV18	NA	TRBJ1-1	TGTGCCAGCTCACCCCCCGGGACAGGGGCAAACACTGAAGCTTTCTTT	CASSPPGTGANTEAFF
NA	TRBV27	NA	TRBJ2-2	TGTGCCACCAGGATAAGGGCCGGGGAGCTGTTTTTT	CATRIRAGELFF
NA	TRBV14	NA	TRBJ1-1	TGTGCCAGCAGCCACACCTGGCGGGGGGGCACTGAAGCTTTCTTT	CASSHTWRGGTEAFF
NA	TRBV7-8	NA	TRBJ2-7	TGTGCCAGCAGCTTCGAGTTGTCCGACGAGCAGTACTTC	CASSFELSDEQYF
NA	TRBV10-2	NA	TRBJ2-3	TGCGCCAGCAGTGAGTCAGGGGGGGGCAGGGCCCTAGGTACGCAGTATTTT	CASSESGGGRALGTQYF
TRBD1	TRBV10-2	NA	TRBJ2-1	TGCGCCATCCTATCGGGACAGTCGGGCTACAATGAGCAGTTCTTC	CAILSGQSGYNEQFF
NA	TRBV19	NA	TRBJ2-1	TGTGCCAGTAGTATAGATCGGGGACCTGAGCAGTTCTTC	CASSIDRGPEQFF
NA	TRBV11-2	NA	TRBJ1-2	TGTGCCAGCAGCTCAGGAGCCTGGGGACAACCTAGCTACACCTTC	CASSSGAWGQPSYTF
TRBD1	TRBV6-5	NA	TRBJ1-1	TGTGCCAGCAGTTACGACAGGGGGAACACTGAAGCTTTCTTT	CASSYDRGNTEAFF
TRBD1	TRBV18	NA	TRBJ2-5	TGTGCCAGCTCAACAGGGGTAGAGACCCAGTACTTC	CASSTGVETQYF
TRBD2	TRBV7-8	NA	TRBJ2-3	TGTGCCAGCAGCTCACTAGCGGGGGGGCCAGGATTCACAGATACGCAGTATTTT	CASSSLAGGPGFTDTQYF
NA	TRBV27	NA	TRBJ2-6	TGTGCCAGCTCGGGGTTCTCTGGGGCCAACGTCCTGACTTTC	CASSGFSGANVLTF
NA	TRBV23-1	NA	TRBJ2-1	TGCGCCAGCAGTCAGGGTCTAGCGATTATCAATGAGCAGTTCTTC	CASSQGLAIINEQFF
TRBD1	TRBV7-2	NA	TRBJ1-2	TGTGCCAGCAGCCTGGACAGGGTCTATGGCTACACCTTC	CASSLDRVYGYTF
NA	TRBV7-8	once	TRBJ1-6	TGTGCCAGCAGCCAAGACAATTCACCCCTCCACTTT	CASSQDNSPLHF
TRBD1	TRBV5-1	NA	TRBJ2-2	TGCGCCAGCAGCCAGATGACAACCGGGACAGGGGGTATCGGGGAGCTGTTTTTT	CASSQMTTGTGGIGELFF
NA	TRBV6-5	NA	TRBJ2-4	TGTGCCAGCAGTTCAATGGGGGGCGCACGGAACATTCAGTACTTC	CASSSMGGARNIQYF
NA	TRBV7-9	many	TRBJ1-4	TGTGCCAGCAGCGCCCTCACCAGGGGCTCTAATGAAAAACTGTTTTTT	CASSALTRGSNEKLFF
TRBD1	TRBV2	NA	TRBJ2-1	TGTGCCAGCAGTGCGGGACAGGGGTCGACTAGCAGGGGCAATGAGCAGTTCTTC	CASSAGQGSTSRGNEQFF
NA	TRBV27	NA	TRBJ1-1	TGTGCCAGCAGTCTCACCCCGGGACACCTTGAAGCTTTCTTT	CASSLTPGHLEAFF
NA	TRBV28	NA	TRBJ2-5	TGTGCCAGCAGTGCCCTTCAAGAGACCCAGTACTTC	CASSALQETQYF
NA	TRBV6-5	NA	TRBJ1-2	TGTGCCAGCAGTTACTCTAGGGACAAGGGTGGCTATGGCTACACCTTC	CASSYSRDKGGYGYTF
TRBD1	TRBV28	few	TRBJ1-2	TGTGCCAGCAGTCTTACAGGGGGCGAGTATGGCTACACCTTC	CASSLTGGEYGYTF
NA	TRBV23-1	NA	TRBJ2-7	TGCGCCAGCAGTCCCCCGGAGGACCGGGAAAACTACGAGCAGTACTTC	CASSPPEDRENYEQYF
TRBD1	TRBV19	NA	TRBJ1-1	TGTGCCAGTAGTATCTTCGAGACAGGGTCTGAAGCTTTCTTT	CASSIFETGSEAFF
NA	TRBV7-2	few	TRBJ2-1	TGTGCCAGCAGCTTAGGAGGGATGTCAAATGAGCAGTTCTTC	CASSLGGMSNEQFF
TRBD1	TRBV7-7	NA	TRBJ2-5	TGTGCCAGCAGCTCCCTCGGGACAGGGGGCGGTGAGACCCAGTACTTC	CASSSLGTGGGETQYF
NA	TRBV5-1	NA	TRBJ2-1	TGCGCCAGCAGCTTGAGAGACAGCTCCTACAATGAGCAGTTCTTC	CASSLRDSSYNEQFF
TRBD1	TRBV6-4	NA	TRBJ1-4	TGTGCCAGCAGTGACTCTGGACAGGGCGTAGAGGAAAAACTGTTTTTT	CASSDSGQGVEEKLFF
TRBD1	TRBV7-9	NA	TRBJ2-1	TGTGCCAGCAGCTTAGCCTCAGGGGGCGCGTACAATGAGCAGTTCTTC	CASSLASGGAYNEQFF
NA	TRBV6-6	NA	TRBJ1-2	TGTGCCAGCAGTGAGAAGGAAGGGAGGGCTGGCTACACCTTC	CASSEKEGRAGYTF
TRBD1	TRBV28	NA	TRBJ1-2	TGTGCCAGCAGTTTACAGGGGGCAAGAGGCTACACCTTC	CASSLQGARGYTF